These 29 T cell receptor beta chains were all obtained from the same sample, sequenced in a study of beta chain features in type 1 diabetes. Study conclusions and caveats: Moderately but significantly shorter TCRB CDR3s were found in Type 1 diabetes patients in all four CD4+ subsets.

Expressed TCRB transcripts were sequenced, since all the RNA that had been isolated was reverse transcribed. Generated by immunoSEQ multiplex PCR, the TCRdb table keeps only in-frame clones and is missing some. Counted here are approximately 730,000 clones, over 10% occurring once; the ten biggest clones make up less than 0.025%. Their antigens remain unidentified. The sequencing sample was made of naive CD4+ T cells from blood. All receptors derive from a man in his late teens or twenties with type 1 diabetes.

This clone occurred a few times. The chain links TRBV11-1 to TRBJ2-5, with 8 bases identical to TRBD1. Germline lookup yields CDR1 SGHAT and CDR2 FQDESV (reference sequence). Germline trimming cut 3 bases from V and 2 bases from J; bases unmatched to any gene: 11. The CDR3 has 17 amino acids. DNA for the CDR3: TGTGCCAGCAGCTTCTCTTTCGCCGGGACAGGACAAGAGACCCAGTACTTC. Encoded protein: CASSFSFAGTGQETQYF.

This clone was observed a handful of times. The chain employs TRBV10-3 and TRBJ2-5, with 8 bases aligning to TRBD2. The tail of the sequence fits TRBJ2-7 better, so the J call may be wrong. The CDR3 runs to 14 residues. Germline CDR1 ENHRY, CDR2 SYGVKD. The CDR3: CAISDSSGAYEQYF. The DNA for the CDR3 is TGTGCCATCAGTGACAGTAGCGGGGCCTACGAGCAGTACTTC.

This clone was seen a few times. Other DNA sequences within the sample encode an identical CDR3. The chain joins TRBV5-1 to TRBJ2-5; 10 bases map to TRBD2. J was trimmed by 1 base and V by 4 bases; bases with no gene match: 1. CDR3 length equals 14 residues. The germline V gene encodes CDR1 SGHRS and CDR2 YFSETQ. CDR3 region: CASSTSGAQETQYF. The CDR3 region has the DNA TGCGCCAGCAGCACTAGCGGGGCCCAAGAGACCCAGTACTTC.

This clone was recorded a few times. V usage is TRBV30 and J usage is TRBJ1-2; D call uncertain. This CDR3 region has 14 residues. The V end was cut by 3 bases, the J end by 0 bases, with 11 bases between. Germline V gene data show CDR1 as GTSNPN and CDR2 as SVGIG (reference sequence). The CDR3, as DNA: TGTGCCTGGAGAACGATAGACACTAACTATGGCTACACCTTC. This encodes CAWRTIDTNYGYTF.

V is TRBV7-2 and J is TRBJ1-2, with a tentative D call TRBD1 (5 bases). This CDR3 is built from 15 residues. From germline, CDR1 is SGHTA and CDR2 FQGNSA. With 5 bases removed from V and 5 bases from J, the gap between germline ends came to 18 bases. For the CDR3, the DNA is TGTGCCAGCAGCACAACAGGAGTCATCGGGTATGGCTACACCTTC. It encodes CASSTTGVIGYGYTF.

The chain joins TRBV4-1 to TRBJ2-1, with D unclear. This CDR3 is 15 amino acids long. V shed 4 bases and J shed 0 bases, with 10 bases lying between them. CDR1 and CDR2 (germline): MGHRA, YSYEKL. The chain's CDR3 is CASSPLTSSYNEQFF. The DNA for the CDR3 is TGCGCCAGCAGCCCGCTTACGAGCTCCTACAATGAGCAGTTCTTC.

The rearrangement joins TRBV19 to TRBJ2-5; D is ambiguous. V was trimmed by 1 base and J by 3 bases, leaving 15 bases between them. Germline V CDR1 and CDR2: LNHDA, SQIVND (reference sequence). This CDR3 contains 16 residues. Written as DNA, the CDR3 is TGTGCCAGTAGTATAGTCGAAGGTTCGATAAAAGAGACCCAGTACTTC. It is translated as CASSIVEGSIKETQYF.

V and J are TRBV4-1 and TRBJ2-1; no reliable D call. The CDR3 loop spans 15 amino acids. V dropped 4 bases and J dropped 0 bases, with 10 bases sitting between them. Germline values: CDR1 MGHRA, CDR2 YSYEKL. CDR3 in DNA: TGCGCCAGCAGCCGGGCGCAGAGCTCCTACAATGAGCAGTTCTTC. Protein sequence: CASSRAQSSYNEQFF.

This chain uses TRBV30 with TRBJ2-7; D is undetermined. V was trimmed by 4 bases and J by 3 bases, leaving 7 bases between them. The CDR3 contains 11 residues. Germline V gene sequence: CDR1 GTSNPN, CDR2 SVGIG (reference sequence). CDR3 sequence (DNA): TGTGCCTGGAAGGGCAGCTACGAGCAGTACTTC. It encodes CAWKGSYEQYF.

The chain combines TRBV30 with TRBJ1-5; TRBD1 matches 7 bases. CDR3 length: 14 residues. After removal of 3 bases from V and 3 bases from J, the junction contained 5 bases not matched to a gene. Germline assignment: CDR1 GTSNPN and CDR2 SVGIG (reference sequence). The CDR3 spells CAWSAGQNNQPQHF. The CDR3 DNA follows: TGTGCCTGGAGCGCGGGACAGAACAATCAGCCCCAGCATTTT. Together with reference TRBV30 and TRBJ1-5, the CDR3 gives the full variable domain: SQTIHQWPATLVQPVGSPLSLECTVEGTSNPNLYWYRQAAGRGLQLLFYSVGIGQISSEVPQNLSASRPQDRQFILSSKKLLLSDSGFYLCAWSAGQNNQPQHFGDGTRLSIL.

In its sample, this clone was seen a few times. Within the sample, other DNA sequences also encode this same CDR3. The CDR3 region is CASSLEGANQPQHF. The DNA for the CDR3 is TGCGCCAGCAGCTTGGAAGGGGCCAATCAGCCCCAGCATTTT. The chain carries TRBV5-1 and TRBJ1-5; D perhaps matches TRBD1 (5 bases). The germline V and J ends were trimmed by 0 bases and 3 bases, with 7 bases remaining between them. This CDR3 region has 14 residues. Germline V gene lookup returns CDR1 SGHRS and CDR2 YFSETQ.

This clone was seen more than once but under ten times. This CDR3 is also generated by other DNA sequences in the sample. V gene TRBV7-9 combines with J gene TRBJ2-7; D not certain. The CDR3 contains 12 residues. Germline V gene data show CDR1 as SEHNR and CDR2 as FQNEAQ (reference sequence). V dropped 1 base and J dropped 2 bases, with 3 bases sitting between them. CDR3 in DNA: TGTGCCAGCAGCTTAGGTACCTACGAGCAGTACTTC. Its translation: CASSLGTYEQYF.

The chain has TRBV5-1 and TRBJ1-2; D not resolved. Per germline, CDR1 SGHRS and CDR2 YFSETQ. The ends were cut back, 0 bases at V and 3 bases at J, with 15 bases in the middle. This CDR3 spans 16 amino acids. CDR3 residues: CASSLVSEGSYYGYTF. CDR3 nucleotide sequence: TGCGCCAGCAGCTTGGTGTCAGAGGGCTCATACTATGGCTACACCTTC.

The CDR3 bases are TGTGCCAGCTCCCCTGAGGGGCAGGGGGCTGGGGCTTTCTTT. It specifies CASSPEGQGAGAFF. The chain joins TRBV6-4 to TRBJ1-1, with 8 bases matching TRBD1. CDR1 MRHNA and CDR2 SNTAGT come from the germline V gene. The CDR3 loop spans 14 amino acids. With 8 bases clipped from V and 11 bases from J, the junction kept 16 bases outside the gene matches.

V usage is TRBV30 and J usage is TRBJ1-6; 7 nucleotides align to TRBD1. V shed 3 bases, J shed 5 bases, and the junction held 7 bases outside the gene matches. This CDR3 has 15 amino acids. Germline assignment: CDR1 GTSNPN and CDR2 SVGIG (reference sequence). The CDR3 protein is CAWRPGDRDNSPLHF. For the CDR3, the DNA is TGTGCCTGGAGACCAGGCGACAGGGATAATTCACCCCTCCACTTT.

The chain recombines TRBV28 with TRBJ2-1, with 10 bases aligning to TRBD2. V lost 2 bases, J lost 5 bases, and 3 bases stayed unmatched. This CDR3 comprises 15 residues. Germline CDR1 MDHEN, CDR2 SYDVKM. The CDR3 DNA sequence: TGTGCCAGCAGTTTAGGTAGCGGGGGGAACAATGAGCAGTTCTTC. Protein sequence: CASSLGSGGNNEQFF.

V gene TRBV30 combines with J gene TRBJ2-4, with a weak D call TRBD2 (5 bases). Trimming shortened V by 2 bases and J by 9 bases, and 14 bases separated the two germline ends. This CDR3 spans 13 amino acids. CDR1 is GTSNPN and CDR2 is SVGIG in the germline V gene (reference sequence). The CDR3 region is CAWSLRELGIQYF. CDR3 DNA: TGTGCCTGGAGTCTGAGGGAATTGGGCATTCAGTACTTC.

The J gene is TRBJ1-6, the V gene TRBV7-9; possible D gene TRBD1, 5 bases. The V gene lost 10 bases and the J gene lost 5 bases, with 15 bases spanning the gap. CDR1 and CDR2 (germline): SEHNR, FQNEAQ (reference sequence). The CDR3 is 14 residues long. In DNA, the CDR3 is TGTGCCACAGGTACGGAACAGGATAATTCACCCCTCCACTTT. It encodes CATGTEQDNSPLHF. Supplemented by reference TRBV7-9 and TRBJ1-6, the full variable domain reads DTGVSQNPRHKITKRGQNVTFRCDPISEHNRLYWYRQTLGQGPEFLTYFQNEAQLEKSRLLSDRFSAERPKGSFSTLEIQRTEQGDSAMYLCATGTEQDNSPLHFGNGTRLTVT.

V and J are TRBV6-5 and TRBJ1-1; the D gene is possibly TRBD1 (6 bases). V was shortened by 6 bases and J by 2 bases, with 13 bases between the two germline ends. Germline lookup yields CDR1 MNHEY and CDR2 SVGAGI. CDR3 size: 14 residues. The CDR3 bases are TGTGCCAGCAGCCTACAGGGCCCCAACACTGAAGCTTTCTTT. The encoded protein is CASSLQGPNTEAFF.

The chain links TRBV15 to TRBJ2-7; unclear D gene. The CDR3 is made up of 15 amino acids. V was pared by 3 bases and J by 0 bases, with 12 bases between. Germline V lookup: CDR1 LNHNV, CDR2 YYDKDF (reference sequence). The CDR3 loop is CATSSQHTSSYEQYF. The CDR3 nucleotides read TGTGCCACCAGCAGCCAACACACCAGCTCCTACGAGCAGTACTTC. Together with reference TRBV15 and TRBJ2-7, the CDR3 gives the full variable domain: DAMVIQNPRYQVTQFGKPVTLSCSQTLNHNVMYWYQQKSSQAPKLLFHYYDKDFNNEADTPDNFQSRRPNTSFCFLDIRSPGLGDTAMYLCATSSQHTSSYEQYFGPGTRLTVT.

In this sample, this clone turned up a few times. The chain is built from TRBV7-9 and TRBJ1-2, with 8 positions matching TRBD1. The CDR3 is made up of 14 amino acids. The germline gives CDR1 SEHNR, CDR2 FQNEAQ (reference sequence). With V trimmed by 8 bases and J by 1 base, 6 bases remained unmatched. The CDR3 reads CASQTGAHNYGYTF. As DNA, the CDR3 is TGTGCCAGCCAGACAGGGGCGCATAACTATGGCTACACCTTC.

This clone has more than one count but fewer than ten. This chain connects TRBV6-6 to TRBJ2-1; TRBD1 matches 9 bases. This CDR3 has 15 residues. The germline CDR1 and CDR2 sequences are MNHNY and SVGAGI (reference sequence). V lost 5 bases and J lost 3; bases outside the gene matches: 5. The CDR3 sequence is CASSPRDRVYNEQFF. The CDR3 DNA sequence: TGTGCCAGCAGTCCCCGGGACAGGGTCTACAATGAGCAGTTCTTC.

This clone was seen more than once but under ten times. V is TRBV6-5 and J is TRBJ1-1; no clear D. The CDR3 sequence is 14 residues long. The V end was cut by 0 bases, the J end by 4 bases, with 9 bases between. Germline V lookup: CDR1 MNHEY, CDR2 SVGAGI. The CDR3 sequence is CASSYSGRVTEAFF. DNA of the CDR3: TGTGCCAGCAGTTACTCAGGGCGAGTCACTGAAGCTTTCTTT.

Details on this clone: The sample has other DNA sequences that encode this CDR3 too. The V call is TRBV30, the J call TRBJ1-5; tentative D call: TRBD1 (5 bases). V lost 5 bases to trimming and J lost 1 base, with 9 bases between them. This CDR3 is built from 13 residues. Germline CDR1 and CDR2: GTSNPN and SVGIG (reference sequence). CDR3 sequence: CAWGRASNQPQHF. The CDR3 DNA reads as TGTGCCTGGGGCAGGGCAAGCAATCAGCCCCAGCATTTT. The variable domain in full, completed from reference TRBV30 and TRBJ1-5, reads SQTIHQWPATLVQPVGSPLSLECTVEGTSNPNLYWYRQAAGRGLQLLFYSVGIGQISSEVPQNLSASRPQDRQFILSSKKLLLSDSGFYLCAWGRASNQPQHFGDGTRLSIL.

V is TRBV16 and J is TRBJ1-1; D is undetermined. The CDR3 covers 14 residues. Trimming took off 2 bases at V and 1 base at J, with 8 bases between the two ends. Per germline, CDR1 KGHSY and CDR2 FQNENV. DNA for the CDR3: TGTGCCAGCAGCCAAAACGTGGGGAACACTGAAGCTTTCTTT. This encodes CASSQNVGNTEAFF. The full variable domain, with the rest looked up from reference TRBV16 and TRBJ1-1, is GEEVAQTPKHLVRGEGQKAKLYCAPIKGHSYVFWYQQVLKNEFKFLISFQNENVFDETGMPKERFSAKCLPNSPCSLEIQATKLEDSAVYFCASSQNVGNTEAFFGQGTRLTVV.

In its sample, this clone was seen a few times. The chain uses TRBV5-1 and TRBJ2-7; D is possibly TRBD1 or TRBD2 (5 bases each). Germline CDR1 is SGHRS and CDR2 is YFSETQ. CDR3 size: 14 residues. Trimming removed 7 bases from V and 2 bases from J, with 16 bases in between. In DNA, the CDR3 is TGCGCCAGCTCCTTTTCCGAGGGGCCCTACGAGCAGTACTTC. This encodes CASSFSEGPYEQYF.

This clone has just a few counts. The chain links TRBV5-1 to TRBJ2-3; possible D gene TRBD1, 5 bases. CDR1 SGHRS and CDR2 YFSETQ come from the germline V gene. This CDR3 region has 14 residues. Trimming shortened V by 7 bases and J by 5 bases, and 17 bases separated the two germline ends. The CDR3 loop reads CASQGSTQLDTQYF. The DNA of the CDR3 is TGCGCCAGCCAGGGTTCTACCCAACTAGATACGCAGTATTTT.

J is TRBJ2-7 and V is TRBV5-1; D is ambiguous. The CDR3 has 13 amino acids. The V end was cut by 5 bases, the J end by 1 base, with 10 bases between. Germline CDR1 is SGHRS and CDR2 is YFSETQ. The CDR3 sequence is CASRNGVSYEQYF. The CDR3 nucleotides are TGCGCCAGCAGAAATGGGGTTTCCTACGAGCAGTACTTC.

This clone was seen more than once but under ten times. The CDR3 DNA sequence: TGTGCCTGGACCCTTCAGGGATCTGAAAAACTGTTTTTT. Residues: CAWTLQGSEKLFF. The chain combines TRBV30 with TRBJ1-4; D possibly corresponds to TRBD1 (5 bases). V was shortened by 4 bases and J by 7 bases, with 13 bases between the two germline ends. The CDR3 has 13 amino acids. From germline, CDR1 is GTSNPN and CDR2 SVGIG (reference sequence). Full variable domain (rest looked up from reference TRBV30 and TRBJ1-4): SQTIHQWPATLVQPVGSPLSLECTVEGTSNPNLYWYRQAAGRGLQLLFYSVGIGQISSEVPQNLSASRPQDRQFILSSKKLLLSDSGFYLCAWTLQGSEKLFFGSGTQLSVL.